This entry lists 16 T cell receptor beta chains sequenced from one sample in a study of T cells of healthy individuals. TCRdb recomputed calls from the 5' RACE reads with MiXCR, one row per CDR3 protein. The repertoire consists of about 96,000 distinct CDR3 sequences, with approximately 15% occurring once and the leading ten covering around 6.4%. The receptors were gathered from a human donor in good health.

The J gene is TRBJ1-6, the V gene TRBV5-1, with D perhaps matching TRBD1 (5 bases). The CDR3 runs 17 residues. Trimming took off 2 bases at V and 6 bases at J, with 18 bases between the two ends. CDR1 is SGHRS, CDR2 YFSETQ, per germline. The CDR3 sequence: CASSFPGAGGVNSPLHF. In nucleotides, the CDR3 is TGCGCCAGCAGCTTCCCCGGGGCCGGCGGGGTTAATTCACCCCTCCACTTT.

The chain carries TRBV20-1 and TRBJ2-7; 12 bases line up with TRBD2. Per germline, CDR1 DFQATT and CDR2 SNEGSKA (reference sequence). CDR3 size: 16 residues. The J segment lost 0 bases and the V segment lost 3 bases, leaving 6 bases of the junction unmatched. CDR3 nucleotide sequence: TGCAGTGCTAGGGCTCCTAGCGGGGGGGTCTCCTACGAGCAGTACTTC. This sequence encodes CSARAPSGGVSYEQYF.

The J gene is TRBJ2-1, the V gene TRBV15; D might be TRBD1 (6 bases). The CDR3 runs to 14 residues. Germline assignment: CDR1 LNHNV and CDR2 YYDKDF (reference sequence). Trimming stripped 5 bases from V and 4 bases from J, with 12 bases between. The CDR3 sequence: CATSSTGPYNEQFF. The CDR3 DNA follows: TGTGCCACCAGCTCGACAGGACCTTACAATGAGCAGTTCTTC.

This clonotype has a handful of counts. In DNA form, the CDR3 reads TGTGCCAGCACCCGGACTAGCGGGAGAGATACGCAGTATTTT. It translates to CASTRTSGRDTQYF. The gene calls are TRBV28 and TRBJ2-3; 13 positions agree with TRBD2. Trimming took 7 bases from V and 5 from J; bases not matched to a gene: 3. The CDR3 loop spans 14 amino acids. The germline CDR1 and CDR2 sequences are MDHEN and SYDVKM. The whole variable domain, remainder taken from reference TRBV28 and TRBJ2-3, is DVKVTQSSRYLVKRTGEKVFLECVQDMDHENMFWYRQDPGLGLRLIYFSYDVKMKEKGDIPEGYSVSREKKERFSLILESASTNQTSMYLCASTRTSGRDTQYFGPGTRLTVL.

This sequence joins TRBV27 and TRBJ2-2, with D perhaps matching TRBD1 (6 bases). The germline CDR1 and CDR2 sequences are MNHEY and SMNVEV (reference sequence). CDR3 length: 16 amino acids. V lost 7 bases and J 5 bases, leaving 20 bases between the germline ends. For the CDR3, the DNA is TGTGCCAGCACCCCAGGGGCAGGGGAGTGGACCGGGGAGCTGTTTTTT. Translating it yields CASTPGAGEWTGELFF.

The sample holds many counts of this clonotype. The J gene is TRBJ2-1, the V gene TRBV5-1; TRBD2 matches 12 bases. CDR3 length equals 16 residues. Trimming at V came to 3 bases and at J to 2 bases, leaving 3 bases not matched to a gene. Germline CDR1 reads SGHRS; CDR2 reads YFSETQ. The DNA of the CDR3 is TGCGCCAGCAGCTCAACTAGCGGGGGGACCTACAATGAGCAGTTCTTC. Amino acids: CASSSTSGGTYNEQFF.

V gene TRBV6-2 or TRBV6-3 combines with J gene TRBJ2-3; D is unresolved. CDR1 and CDR2 from the germline V gene are MNHEY and SVGEGT. The CDR3 totals 14 residues. The V gene lost 1 base and the J gene lost 3 bases, with 8 bases spanning the gap. CDR3 sequence reads: CASSYFSHTDTQYF. DNA for the CDR3: TGTGCCAGCAGTTACTTTTCCCATACAGATACGCAGTATTTT.

This clonotype was seen only a few times. The genes are TRBV6-2 or TRBV6-3 and TRBJ2-2; D gene uncertain. CDR1 MNHEY and CDR2 SVGEGT come from the germline V gene. Trimming took off 5 bases at V and 1 base at J, with 5 bases between the two ends. This CDR3 has 13 residues. CDR3 residues: CASSPRNTGELFF. The CDR3 nucleotides are TGTGCCAGCAGTCCACGGAACACCGGGGAGCTGTTTTTT.

This clonotype was observed at least ten times. The V and J genes are TRBV27 and TRBJ2-1; 12 bases are a match to TRBD2. The V gene end was trimmed by 2 bases and the J gene end by 7 bases; junction bases not matched to a gene: 6. From germline, CDR1 is MNHEY and CDR2 SMNVEV (reference sequence). The CDR3 runs 16 residues. CDR3 DNA: TGTGCCAGCAGTTTACTAGCGGGAGGGTTGGTTAATGAGCAGTTCTTC. This translates into CASSLLAGGLVNEQFF.

This clonotype was seen a handful of times. The chain links TRBV29-1 to TRBJ2-1, with D possibly TRBD1 on 6 matching bases. The germline V gene encodes CDR1 SQVTM and CDR2 ANQGSEA. V was trimmed by 0 bases and J by 7 bases, leaving 13 bases between them. The CDR3 runs to 14 residues. The CDR3 here is CSVEDPKQGNEQFF. The CDR3 DNA reads as TGCAGCGTTGAAGATCCGAAACAGGGAAATGAGCAGTTCTTC.

This chain connects TRBV6-5 to TRBJ2-5; D gene ambiguous. The CDR3 sequence is 12 residues long. Trimming cost V 0 bases and J 5 bases, with 4 bases left between them. CDR1 MNHEY and CDR2 SVGAGI come from the germline V gene. CDR3 loop: CASSYSMETQYF. DNA of the CDR3: TGTGCCAGCAGTTACTCGATGGAGACCCAGTACTTC.

The rearrangement links TRBV7-2 to TRBJ1-3; tentatively, D is TRBD1 (5 bases). The germline V gene has CDR1 SGHTA and CDR2 FQGNSA. The CDR3 has 13 residues. Trimming took 5 bases from V and 4 from J, leaving 9 bases between them. The CDR3 DNA reads as TGTGCCAGCAGCCGGACAAAGGGAAACACCATATATTTT. It codes for CASSRTKGNTIYF.

This clonotype was recorded a few times. The rearrangement joins TRBV19 to TRBJ2-2; the D is unclear. Germline V CDR1 and CDR2: LNHDA, SQIVND (reference sequence). The CDR3 is 15 amino acids. V lost 6 bases, J lost 2 bases, and 13 bases lay in between. The CDR3 nucleotides are TGTGCCAGTAGGGAGAGCAGGCCTAACACCGGGGAGCTGTTTTTT. Translated: CASRESRPNTGELFF.

The DNA of the CDR3 is TGTGCCAGCAGCGGAACTAGGGGACATGAGCAGTTCTTC. Its protein is CASSGTRGHEQFF. The V call is TRBV13, the J call TRBJ2-1, with D perhaps TRBD1 or TRBD2 (5 bases each). Per germline, CDR1 PRHDT and CDR2 FYEKMQ (reference sequence). Trimming took 5 bases from V and 8 from J, leaving 13 bases between them. The length of the CDR3 is 13 residues.

The V gene is TRBV7-6, the J gene TRBJ2-7, with TRBD2 identical over 10 bases. V lost 2 bases to trimming and J lost 5 bases; unmatched junction nucleotides: 6. Germline lookup yields CDR1 SGHVS and CDR2 FNYEAQ. This CDR3 is 15 amino acids long. The CDR3 here is CASSLKAGGPHEQYF. Here the CDR3 DNA reads TGTGCCAGCAGCTTAAAAGCGGGAGGGCCTCACGAGCAGTACTTC.

This clonotype was observed a few times. This sequence joins TRBV11-2 and TRBJ2-7, with TRBD2 matching 11 bases. Germline V gene data show CDR1 as SGHAT and CDR2 as FQNNGV. The CDR3 runs 15 residues. V gave up 7 bases and J gave up 4 bases; unmatched junction bases: 9. The CDR3 protein is CASNPLAGGPYEQYF. The CDR3, as DNA: TGTGCCAGCAACCCTTTAGCGGGAGGGCCGTACGAGCAGTACTTC.